The sequence of this T cell receptor (beta chain) was determined in a study of regulatory T cells in long-lasting Graves disease (TCRdb year 2021). About the study as a whole: Newly diagnosed Graves' disease patients had taken antithyroid drugs for less than 3 months. Patients with persistent Graves' disease were compared with patients with newly diagnosed Graves' disease using TCR sequencing and RNA sequencing of peripheral blood. The study took place in China and was registered as a clinical trial. A total of 33 samples were covered by TCR sequencing, comprising approximately 13 persistent and around 20 newly diagnosed Graves' disease patients.

The time point label for this specimen denotes: newly diagnosed GD, antithyroid drugs for less than 3 months. For both TCR sequencing and RNA sequencing, RNA was extracted from PBMCs using TRIzol. The diagnosis of Graves' disease followed American Thyroid Association guidelines. Patients were recruited from an endocrinology department in Xi'an, China. Each patient gave approximately 10 milliliters of peripheral blood, collected in an EDTA anticoagulant tube. Ficoll Paque Plus density gradient separation was used to isolate PBMCs, and no further T cell sorting was performed. An Agilent 2100 Bioanalyzer and agarose gel were used to check RNA quality, while a NanoDrop 2000 measured RNA concentration. CDR3 length: 12 amino acids, cysteine to phenylalanine. The DNA shown is the 36-base CDR3, in frame from base 1. Per the germline V gene (reference sequence), DFQATT is the CDR1 and SNEGSKA is the CDR2. V is clipped by 5 bases and J by 0 bases, and the sequence between their germline boundaries is 7 bases long.

Libraries were prepared through multiplex PCR. The sequencing machine was an Illumina HiSeq 4000. CDR3 regions were amplified by Arm-PCR with iRepertoire HTBI primers to construct TCR beta libraries. PCR products were gel purified before sequencing. The original pipeline was this. Gene usage analysis of CDR3 amino acid clonotypes used the approximately 62 TRBV and about 14 TRBJ segments found across samples. Filtered high-quality paired reads were merged into contigs using COPE and FqMerger. Contigs were aligned with BLAST to IMGT TRBV, TRBD and TRBJ reference genes, and CDR3 was defined per IMGT. Any clonotype with a frequency above 0.1% was counted as a highly expanded clone. Shannon entropy served as the measure of repertoire diversity, while the Gini coefficient captured V-J evenness. A clonotype was considered public if more than one individual shared it. The raw public data were reprocessed by TCRdb itself: fastp quality trimming at Q25, MiXCR clonotype calling, in-frame beta chains only. A single entry per CDR3 protein holds the most common genes and DNA from its merged rows. These V and J calls rely on TCRdb rather than the paper's analysis. This sample gives fewer than 550,000 distinct CDR3 sequences in total; about 15% of them show up just once. The ten largest account for 23% of the sample.

This clonotype was seen at least ten times. Its antigen is currently not known. Base qualities were left out, and no much larger clone turns up one base away. Paper-wide results and their limitations: Peripheral blood alone was examined, since thyroid tissue, which constituted the primary lesion, could not be accessed. Sequencing and analysis were limited to the TCR beta chain. Persistent Graves' disease patients showed lower TCR Shannon entropy and fewer highly expanded clones than newly diagnosed patients, suggesting clonal expansion. Persistent patients shared more public clonotypes among themselves (around 2,800) than newly diagnosed patients did (more than 950). Persistent disease showed preferential use of TRBV28, TRBJ1-2 and TRBJ2-5, whereas newly diagnosed disease favored TRBV20-1 and TRBJ2-1. As a limitation, the authors acknowledged that the small sample size may reduce accuracy.

This sample also appeared in a second study, on T cells in Graves' hyperthyroidism and ophthalmopathy. The second paper further reports: Graves' hyperthyroidism was defined as stable when no progression to ophthalmopathy occurred over 18 months of follow-up. Hyperthyroidism patients were aged 18 to 65 years and newly diagnosed, with disease duration of less than 2 months. Patients with uncontrolled infections, other autoimmune diseases, pregnancy or lactation were excluded. Diagnoses were established on the basis of clinical symptoms, serum thyroxine and TRAb, thyroid ultrasound, and orbital computed tomography. A first-round RT-PCR of the TCR CDR3 used the HTBI primer set with the Qiagen OneStep RT-PCR kit. Blood samples also contained most of the expanded thyroid clonotypes (frequency above 0.001), which suggests that blood repertoires may reflect thyroid immune responses. A model built on a 13 V-J signature distinguished ophthalmopathy from stable hyperthyroidism, reaching roughly 88% sensitivity and under 84% specificity in cross-validation and 80%/75% in testing. During validation, the model predicted progression to ophthalmopathy a median of roughly 7.1 months ahead of onset, with 70.59% sensitivity and 72.22% specificity. To identify distinguishing TCR V-J signatures, a discovery cohort of 90 to 100 patients was used, comprising 40 to 45 with Graves' ophthalmopathy and about 59 with stable Graves' hyperthyroidism. Prospective prediction of ophthalmopathy was tested in an independent validation cohort consisting of 18 hyperthyroidism patients and some 17 patients who later progressed to ophthalmopathy. The 100 or so discovery patients were randomly split 7:3 into training and test sets. The study also compared thyroid tissue and blood T-cell repertoires from several Graves' hyperthyroidism patients. Once sampling was done, hyperthyroidism patients were given methimazole at a starting dose of 30 mg daily, whereas ophthalmopathy patients were given high-dose intravenous methylprednisolone. Libraries were constructed in a second round of multiplex PCR, after which size selection and purification were carried out. Paired-end sequencing of the libraries was performed with 100 bp reads on an Illumina HiSeq2000. SOAPnuke was used to process the raw data, with reads discarded if the reads contained adapters or uncalled bases, had a mean Phred below 15, or lacked an exact constant-primer or identifier match. High-quality paired reads were merged with COPE v1.2.5, and unique nucleotide sequences were defined as clonotypes. MiTCR v1.1 was used to align clonotypes to the IMGT TRBV, TRBD and TRBJ reference segments. Analysis was restricted to V-J combinations with a frequency above 0.0001, which covered roughly 99% of repertoires. A TCS score was defined as the ratio between F50 (clonal expansion) and ExV (chaos), using BLOSUM62-based TCRdist between CDR3 peptides within each V-J. Welch's t-statistics and random forest reduced 500 to 650 V-J features to 10 to 15, which were used in a naive Bayes classifier (R e1071). No statistical method was used to set the sample size in advance, and investigators knew the group allocation. The paper describes TCR Vbeta CDR3 sequencing of around 130 peripheral blood samples, made up of about 41 ophthalmopathy patients, 70 to 75 hyperthyroidism patients and around 17 progressor patients.

This receptor was obtained from a woman aged 18-29 years with Graves disease. Donor details come from another sample of the same person, matched by shared clones. The sequenced sample was peripheral blood mononuclear cells (PBMCs), obtained at new diagnosis, from a patient treated with antithyroid drugs. The sequence links TRBV20-1 to TRBJ2-5; the D region possibly corresponds to TRBD1 (5 bases align). The nucleotide sequence reads as follows: TGCAGTGCTGGGGCTAACCAAGAGACCCAGTACTTC. It encodes CSAGANQETQYF.